These 29 T cell receptor beta chains were all obtained from the same sample, sequenced in a study of cytomegalovirus exposure and HLA in healthy donors. Researchers ran the PCR with 60 Vbeta and 13 Jbeta primers. Some clones are missing from TCRdb's copy, which holds only in-frame ones; the method was immunoSEQ multiplex PCR. The table has about 150,000 clones, less than 85% seen once. What was sequenced was PBMCs. The receptor source for this set is a man between 50 and 59 years old in good health and CMV-seropositive.

The chain uses TRBV29-1 and TRBJ2-5; 12 positions match TRBD2. V dropped 6 bases and J dropped 1; count of bases not matched to a gene: 6. The germline gives CDR1 SQVTM, CDR2 ANQGSEA. The CDR3 loop spans 15 amino acids. This CDR3 reads CSVGGLAGFQETQYF. DNA of the CDR3: TGCAGCGTGGGGGGACTAGCGGGCTTCCAAGAGACCCAGTACTTC.

The rearrangement joins TRBV5-6 to TRBJ2-7; TRBD1 matches 7 bases. The trim removed 3 bases at V and 0 bases at J, leaving 6 bases unmatched. The CDR3 totals 15 residues. Germline loops: CDR1 SGHDT, CDR2 YYEEEE. Here the CDR3 DNA reads TGTGCCAGCAGCTATCTTAGGGACAGCTCCTACGAGCAGTACTTC. Residues: CASSYLRDSSYEQYF.

This rearrangement joins TRBV28 to TRBJ2-7; no firm D call. Trimming removed 8 bases at V and 1 base at J, with 15 bases between. There are 14 residues in the CDR3. Germline CDR1 reads MDHEN; CDR2 reads SYDVKM. In nucleotides, the CDR3 is TGTGCCAGCCGCCCCCAGGCCCGTTCCTACGAGCAGTACTTC. Protein product: CASRPQARSYEQYF.

The V gene is TRBV18, the J gene TRBJ2-7; TRBD1 agrees at 9 bases. Germline V gene sequence: CDR1 KGHSH, CDR2 LQKENI. The CDR3 has 15 amino acids. The junction had 8 bases not matched to a gene; V was cut back by 5 bases and J by 3 bases. Here the CDR3 reads CASSDPGTGFYEQYF. The CDR3 bases are TGTGCCAGCTCAGACCCGGGGACAGGGTTCTACGAGCAGTACTTC.

This rearrangement joins TRBV7-9 to TRBJ2-2; D may be TRBD2 (5 bases). CDR1 is SEHNR, CDR2 FQNEAQ, per germline (reference sequence). V was clipped by 1 base and J by 4 bases, with 19 bases between them. The CDR3 covers 18 residues. Written as DNA, the CDR3 is TGTGCCAGCAGCTTAGGGACTTCCCAAAGGCTTCTCACCGGGGAGCTGTTTTTT. It is translated as CASSLGTSQRLLTGELFF.

The rearrangement joins TRBV6-1 to TRBJ1-4, with TRBD1 identical over 7 bases. The germline V gene encodes CDR1 MNHNS and CDR2 SASEGT. V shed 3 bases and J 16 bases; nucleotides not matched to a gene: 11. This CDR3 spans 13 amino acids. CDR3 residues: CASSDIGTANSFF. The CDR3 DNA reads TGTGCCAGCAGTGACATCGGGACAGCAAACTCGTTTTTT.

The chain recombines TRBV30 with TRBJ2-1; 9 bases align to TRBD2. Looked up from germline, CDR1 is GTSNPN and CDR2 is SVGIG (reference sequence). The CDR3 has 15 amino acids. Trimming took 8 bases from V and 2 from J; bases not matched to a gene: 10. This chain's CDR3 is CAGASGLAAYNEQFF. The CDR3 region has the DNA TGTGCCGGAGCATCGGGACTAGCCGCCTACAATGAGCAGTTCTTC.

The J gene is TRBJ2-5, the V gene TRBV29-1; 7 nucleotides align to TRBD1. Germline V CDR1 and CDR2: SQVTM, ANQGSEA. CDR3 length equals 15 residues. The V gene end was trimmed by 4 bases and the J gene end by 3 bases; junction bases not matched to a gene: 11. CDR3 protein: CSVVGGQALEETQYF. The DNA of the CDR3 is TGCAGCGTTGTAGGAGGACAGGCCCTCGAAGAGACCCAGTACTTC.

The genes are TRBV14 and TRBJ1-2; D is perhaps TRBD1 (5 bases). Trimming cost V 4 bases and J 4 bases, with 13 bases left between them. This CDR3 spans 14 amino acids. Germline CDR1 reads SGHDN; CDR2 reads FVKESK. CDR3 loop: CASSPPWRGYGYTF. CDR3 DNA sequence: TGTGCCAGCAGCCCCCCGTGGAGGGGCTATGGCTACACCTTC.

The V and J genes are TRBV30 and TRBJ1-1; D is ambiguous. The CDR3 contains 13 residues. Germline CDR1 reads GTSNPN; CDR2 reads SVGIG (reference sequence). The ends were cut back, 0 bases at V and 4 bases at J, with 9 bases in the middle. The CDR3 spells CAWSVPGITEAFF. The CDR3, as DNA: TGTGCCTGGAGTGTACCCGGGATCACTGAAGCTTTCTTT.

The chain employs TRBV10-1 and TRBJ2-1; 13 bases map to TRBD2. The CDR3 is 16 residues long. CDR1 is WNHNN and CDR2 is SYGVQD in the germline V gene (reference sequence). With V trimmed by 8 bases and J by 1 base, 5 bases remained unmatched. The CDR3, as DNA: TGCGCCAGCCCGGGACTAGCGGGACTTTCCTACAATGAGCAGTTCTTC. Translation gives CASPGLAGLSYNEQFF.

The genes are TRBV5-4 and TRBJ2-7, with D unresolved. V lost 5 bases and J lost 6, with 15 bases in between. This CDR3 has 13 amino acids. Per the germline V gene, CDR1 is SGHNT and CDR2 is YYREEE (reference sequence). CDR3 in amino acids: CASREGTDPEQYF. As DNA, the CDR3 is TGTGCCAGCAGGGAAGGAACAGACCCCGAGCAGTACTTC. Drawing the rest from reference TRBV5-4 and TRBJ2-7, the complete variable domain is ETGVTQSPTHLIKTRGQQVTLRCSSQSGHNTVSWYQQALGQGPQFIFQYYREEENGRGNFPPRFSGLQFPNYSSELNVNALELDDSALYLCASREGTDPEQYFGPGTRLTVT.

V usage is TRBV7-8 and J usage is TRBJ1-2; TRBD1 might be the D (5 bases). CDR3 length equals 15 residues. Germline V gene data show CDR1 as SGHVS and CDR2 as FQNEAQ. Between the trimmed V and J ends, which lost 4 bases and 8 bases, there was a span of 20 bases. CDR3 amino acids: CASSSSPGLPRGYTF. The CDR3 DNA sequence: TGTGCCAGCAGCTCATCCCCGGGACTTCCCAGGGGCTACACCTTC.

DNA for the CDR3: TGTGCCAGCAGCGTAGAACAGGGCTACGAGCAGTACTTC. It codes for CASSVEQGYEQYF. This rearrangement joins TRBV9 to TRBJ2-5; maybe TRBD1 (6 bases). Judging by the DNA end, TRBJ2-7 fits better; the J call may be wrong. The CDR3 totals 13 residues. Germline CDR1 and CDR2: SGDLS and YYNGEE.

The V gene is TRBV27, the J gene TRBJ1-2; 7 bases agree with TRBD1. Germline V lookup: CDR1 MNHEY, CDR2 SMNVEV (reference sequence). Losses at the gene ends were 0 bases for V and 6 bases for J; bases not matched to a gene: 10. The CDR3 runs 16 residues. CDR3 bases: TGTGCCAGCAGTTTATCAACAGGGGAGGTAAACCATGGCTACACCTTC. This translates into CASSLSTGEVNHGYTF.

A word on this clone: The junction and the germline gene differ at one end; a read error may be behind it. The chain links TRBV7-7 to TRBJ2-5; 10 positions agree with TRBD2. The germline gives CDR1 SSHAT, CDR2 FNYEAQ (reference sequence). The CDR3 totals 16 residues. The CDR3 region has the DNA TGTGCTAGCAGCCCCCTTAGCGGGAGGAACCGAGAGACCCAGTACTTC. It is translated as CASSPLSGRNRETQYF.

CDR3: CASSYPSGHNTGELFF. The CDR3 bases are TGTGCCAGCAGTTACCCATCTGGACACAACACCGGGGAGCTGTTTTTT. The J gene is TRBJ2-2, the V gene TRBV6-5; D possibly corresponds to TRBD1 (5 bases). CDR1 and CDR2 from the germline V gene are MNHEY and SVGAGI. The ends were cut back, 2 bases at V and 2 bases at J, with 12 bases in the middle. There are 16 residues in the CDR3.

The genes are TRBV29-1 and TRBJ2-7; tentative D call: TRBD1 (6 bases). Germline lookup yields CDR1 SQVTM and CDR2 ANQGSEA. Trimming removed 1 base from V and 2 bases from J, with 18 bases in between. The CDR3 runs 16 residues. The CDR3 DNA follows: TGCAGCGTTGAAGCTCCCTCCACAGGGAATACCTACGAGCAGTACTTC. The encoded protein is CSVEAPSTGNTYEQYF.

J is TRBJ1-2 and V is TRBV5-1; D not certain. CDR3 length equals 16 residues. Trimming removed 0 bases at V and 6 bases at J, with 18 bases between. Germline assignment: CDR1 SGHRS and CDR2 YFSETQ. The CDR3 region has the DNA TGCGCCAGCAGCTTGGCGGGGTCAGGACCTTCTGATGGCTACACCTTC. It encodes CASSLAGSGPSDGYTF.

The chain recombines TRBV11-2 with TRBJ2-5, with TRBD2 identical over 11 bases. CDR1 and CDR2 from the germline V gene are SGHAT and FQNNGV. CDR3 length equals 16 residues. V lost 0 bases to trimming and J lost 4 bases; unmatched junction nucleotides: 4. Here the CDR3 DNA reads TGTGCCAGCAGCTTAGACCTAGCGGGAGGTGCAGAGACCCAGTACTTC. Residues: CASSLDLAGGAETQYF.

The chain's CDR3 is CATSREGYWTTNTEAFF. CDR3 sequence (DNA): TGTGCCACCAGCAGAGAAGGGTACTGGACTACGAACACTGAAGCTTTCTTT. This chain links TRBV15 with TRBJ1-1; D gene unclear. The V end lost 0 bases, the J end lost 1 base, and 15 bases lay between the germline ends. The CDR3 runs 17 residues. CDR1 is LNHNV and CDR2 is YYDKDF in the germline V gene (reference sequence).

This chain uses TRBV27 with TRBJ2-7, with D tentatively TRBD2 (5 bases). Per germline, CDR1 MNHEY and CDR2 SMNVEV (reference sequence). V lost 8 bases, J lost 2 bases, and 13 bases lay in between. The CDR3 runs 13 residues. CDR3 residues: CASVGGGTYEQYF. The CDR3 nucleotides read TGTGCCAGCGTAGGTGGAGGAACCTACGAGCAGTACTTC.

The chain has TRBV4-1 and TRBJ2-7; the D is unclear. Germline CDR1 MGHRA, CDR2 YSYEKL. V lost 3 bases and J lost 0, with 12 bases in between. This CDR3 spans 15 amino acids. DNA for the CDR3: TGCGCCAGCAGCCACCTCCCGGAGAGCTCCTACGAGCAGTACTTC. It yields the protein CASSHLPESSYEQYF.

This clone was seen a few times. The CDR3 loop reads CASRNLLAGGGGELFF. In DNA form, the CDR3 reads TGCGCCAGCAGGAATCTACTAGCGGGGGGGGGCGGGGAGCTGTTTTTT. The chain links TRBV10-1 to TRBJ2-2, with TRBD2 matching over 13 bases. The CDR3 spans 16 residues. Per germline, CDR1 WNHNN and CDR2 SYGVQD (reference sequence). V lost 6 bases, J lost 7 bases, and 8 bases stayed unmatched.

The rearrangement joins TRBV6-1 to TRBJ2-7; the D is unclear. CDR1 is MNHNS, CDR2 SASEGT, per germline. The CDR3 is 12 amino acids. V gave up 6 bases and J gave up 4 bases, with 10 bases separating them. The CDR3 sequence is CASRTAGYEQYF. CDR3 bases: TGTGCCAGCAGGACCGCCGGGTACGAGCAGTACTTC.

The gene calls are TRBV5-1 and TRBJ2-5; no firm D call. The V end was cut by 2 bases, the J end by 5 bases, with 13 bases between. This CDR3 is 14 amino acids long. Germline CDR1 SGHRS, CDR2 YFSETQ. The CDR3 DNA is TGCGCCAGCAGCTTACGAACCAGGTTCGAGACCCAGTACTTC. This codes for CASSLRTRFETQYF.

This chain uses TRBV18 with TRBJ1-1; possibly TRBD1 for D (5 bases). V lost 4 bases, J lost 8 bases, and 11 bases lay in between. In germline, CDR1 is KGHSH, CDR2 LQKENI. CDR3 length: 12 amino acids. The CDR3 region is CASSLNQGEAFF. The CDR3 DNA reads as TGTGCCAGCTCACTTAATCAGGGAGAAGCTTTCTTT.

This clone has a handful of counts. This chain uses TRBV12-5 with TRBJ2-2; 10 bases line up with TRBD2. The CDR3 has 15 residues. The germline V gene encodes CDR1 LGHNT and CDR2 FRNRAP. V was pared by 4 bases and J by 5 bases, with 4 bases of the junction left unmatched. The CDR3 DNA sequence: TGTGCTAGTGGTTACCCGGGACTAGCGACCGGGGAGCTGTTTTTT. It translates to CASGYPGLATGELFF.

V and J are TRBV5-1 and TRBJ2-1; TRBD2 agrees at 11 bases. With V trimmed by 2 bases and J by 7 bases, 5 bases remained unmatched. The CDR3 has 15 amino acids. Germline CDR1 reads SGHRS; CDR2 reads YFSETQ. The DNA of the CDR3 is TGCGCCAGCAGCTTTACTAGCGGGAGTTTTAATGAGCAGTTCTTC. This encodes CASSFTSGSFNEQFF.